This T cell receptor beta chain stems from a study of shared clonotypes between healthy human individuals. Naive CD4+ cells were CD45RA-selected; the remaining cells were memory. Germline V gene sequence: CDR1 MGHRA, CDR2 YSYEKL. V was pared by 1 base and J by 2 bases, with 14 bases between. The CDR3 sequence is 16 residues long. Assay: immunoSEQ multiplex PCR; the TCRdb copy retains only in-frame clones and omits some. The data contain 2,100,000 or so clones, around 95% of them seen just once; the ten biggest clones take up 0.1% to 0.15%. The rearrangement uses TRBV4-1 and TRBJ1-2; D unresolved. The sequenced material came from naive CD4+ T cells sorted from blood. The subset denotes: CD45RA+ positively selected. The receptor was derived from a man between 18 and 35 years old in good health. The CDR3 spells CASSQGVGISNYGYTF. The DNA of the CDR3 is TGCGCCAGCAGCCAAGGAGTGGGGATATCAAACTATGGCTACACCTTC.